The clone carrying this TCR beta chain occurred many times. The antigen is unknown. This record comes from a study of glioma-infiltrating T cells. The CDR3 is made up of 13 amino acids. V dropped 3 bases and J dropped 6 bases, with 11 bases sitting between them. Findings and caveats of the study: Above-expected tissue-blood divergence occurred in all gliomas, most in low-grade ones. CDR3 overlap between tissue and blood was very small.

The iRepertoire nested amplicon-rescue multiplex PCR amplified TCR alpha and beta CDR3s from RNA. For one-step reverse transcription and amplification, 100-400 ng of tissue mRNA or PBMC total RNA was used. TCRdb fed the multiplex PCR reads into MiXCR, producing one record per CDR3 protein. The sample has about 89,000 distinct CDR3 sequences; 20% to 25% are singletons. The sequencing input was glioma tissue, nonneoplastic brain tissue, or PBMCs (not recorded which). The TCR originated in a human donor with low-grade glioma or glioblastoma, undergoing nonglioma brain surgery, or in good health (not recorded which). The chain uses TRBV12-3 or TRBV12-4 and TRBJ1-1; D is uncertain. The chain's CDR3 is CASSFRARAEAFF. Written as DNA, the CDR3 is TGTGCCAGCAGTTTTCGGGCGAGAGCTGAAGCTTTCTTT.